The 20 T cell receptor beta chains given below trace back to one sample, sequenced in a study of blood T cell repertoires in COVID-19. The table came from immunoSEQ multiplex PCR; TCRdb's copy has only in-frame clones and leaves some out. The sample includes over 250,000 clones, 88% seen only once; the top ten take approximately 1%. The sample consisted of PBMCs or T cells enriched from blood (not recorded which). These receptor sequences come from a woman aged 25 to 45 who had recovered from COVID-19.

The chain employs TRBV5-1 and TRBJ2-4, with 9 nucleotides matching TRBD1. The CDR3 extends over 14 amino acids. V lost 4 bases and J lost 10; bases outside the gene matches: 9. Germline V gene lookup returns CDR1 SGHRS and CDR2 YFSETQ. The CDR3 here is CASSPRDREGIQYF. The CDR3 coding sequence is TGCGCCAGCAGCCCCCGGGACAGGGAGGGGATTCAGTACTTC.

V is TRBV6-5 and J is TRBJ2-7; the D gene is possibly TRBD1 (6 bases). V lost 6 bases to trimming and J lost 1 base, with 13 bases between them. Germline V gives CDR1 MNHEY, CDR2 SVGAGI. This CDR3 contains 14 residues. The CDR3 region has the DNA TGTGCCAGCAGAATTCGGGACACTTCCTACGAGCAGTACTTC. Encoded protein: CASRIRDTSYEQYF.

Written as DNA, the CDR3 is TGTGCCAGCAGCCAAGATTCAGGGACAGTCCCGTTTAAAAGCTCCTACGAGCAGTACTTC. It encodes CASSQDSGTVPFKSSYEQYF. The chain carries TRBV14 and TRBJ2-7; TRBD1 matches at 7 bases. Germline CDR1 is SGHDN and CDR2 is FVKESK. This CDR3 region has 20 residues. Trimming at V came to 0 bases and at J to 0 bases, leaving 17 bases not matched to a gene.

The chain links TRBV6-2 or TRBV6-3 to TRBJ1-2, with D tentatively TRBD1 (6 bases). This CDR3 is 14 amino acids long. CDR1 and CDR2 from the germline V gene are MNHEY and SVGEGT. Trimming took 6 bases from V and 4 from J, leaving 15 bases between them. This chain's CDR3 is CASRPTGNSYGYTF. CDR3 nucleotides: TGTGCCAGCAGACCTACAGGGAACAGCTATGGCTACACCTTC.

The V call is TRBV13, the J call TRBJ2-1, with a possible D match to TRBD2 (5 bases). The V and J ends lost 3 bases and 0 bases respectively, with 9 bases between them. CDR1 and CDR2 from the germline V gene are PRHDT and FYEKMQ (reference sequence). The CDR3 totals 15 residues. The DNA for the CDR3 is TGTGCCAGCAGCTTCACGGGAAGCTCCTACAATGAGCAGTTCTTC. As protein: CASSFTGSSYNEQFF.

A remark on this clone: This sample includes further DNA sequences coding for the same CDR3. This chain uses TRBV19 with TRBJ1-3, with D hard to call. The CDR3 loop spans 13 amino acids. Trimming took 1 base from V and 3 from J, leaving 4 bases between them. Per germline, CDR1 LNHDA and CDR2 SQIVND (reference sequence). CDR3 residues: CASSIGGGNTIYF. The CDR3 DNA sequence: TGTGCCAGTAGTATAGGAGGTGGAAACACCATATATTTT.

This rearrangement joins TRBV7-2 to TRBJ2-7, with TRBD2 as a possible D gene (5 bases). Trimming removed 2 bases from V and 0 bases from J, with 11 bases in between. The CDR3 totals 15 residues. Germline CDR1 reads SGHTA; CDR2 reads FQGNSA. CDR3 residues: CASSLSAVHSYEQYF. Here the CDR3 DNA reads TGTGCCAGCAGCTTATCAGCGGTCCACTCCTACGAGCAGTACTTC.

The rearrangement joins TRBV5-1 to TRBJ1-2, with D hard to call. CDR3 size: 13 residues. Germline CDR1 and CDR2: SGHRS and YFSETQ. V was cut by 0 bases and J by 3 bases, with 6 bases left in between. CDR3 region: CASSLASDYGYTF. The CDR3 DNA reads as TGCGCCAGCAGCTTGGCTTCAGACTATGGCTACACCTTC.

This sequence joins TRBV13 and TRBJ1-3, with 8 bases that match TRBD1. After removal of 6 bases from V and 4 bases from J, the junction contained 8 bases not matched to a gene. The CDR3 sequence is 15 residues long. Looked up from germline, CDR1 is PRHDT and CDR2 is FYEKMQ (reference sequence). CDR3 region: CASSQTGVLGNTIYF. CDR3 sequence (DNA): TGTGCCAGCAGTCAGACAGGGGTTCTCGGAAACACCATATATTTT.

This chain uses TRBV21-1 with TRBJ2-7; TRBD2, as called in the table, went unchecked against the DNA. TRBV21-1 is a pseudogene. CDR3 length equals 22 residues. The CDR3 bases are TGTGCCAGCAGCAAAGGGACAGGGGCGGGACTAGCGGGAGTACCAGGACCCTACGAGCAGTACTTC. This codes for CASSKGTGAGLAGVPGPYEQYF.

V and J are TRBV6-4 and TRBJ2-3, with 8 bases that match TRBD2. Trimming cost V 5 bases and J 2 bases; bases outside gene matches: 6. This CDR3 contains 15 residues. Germline lookup yields CDR1 MRHNA and CDR2 SNTAGT. The CDR3 DNA follows: TGTGCCAGCAGTTACCAGCGGGGGTCCACAGATACGCAGTATTTT. It is translated as CASSYQRGSTDTQYF.

The gene calls are TRBV5-1 and TRBJ1-6; 7 nucleotides line up with TRBD1. CDR3 length equals 19 residues. Per germline, CDR1 SGHRS and CDR2 YFSETQ. Germline trimming cut 1 base from V and 0 bases from J; bases unmatched to any gene: 10. Here the CDR3 DNA reads TGCGCCAGCAGCTTGACTGACCCGGGACAGAGCTCCTATAATTCACCCCTCCACTTT. This encodes CASSLTDPGQSSYNSPLHF.

This clone was seen more than once but under ten times. Here the CDR3 reads CASSLGLFYTF. DNA for the CDR3: TGTGCCAGCAGCCTCGGACTGTTCTACACCTTC. V gene TRBV12-3 or TRBV12-4 combines with J gene TRBJ1-2; D not certain. The CDR3 is 11 amino acids. V lost 6 bases and J 10 bases, leaving 12 bases between the germline ends.

The rearrangement joins TRBV9 to TRBJ2-7; 13 bases match TRBD2. The V and J ends lost 3 bases and 0 bases, in that order; junction bases with no gene match: 12. Germline V gene data show CDR1 as SGDLS and CDR2 as YYNGEE. This CDR3 has 19 amino acids. The CDR3 region is CASSARRLAGGPSSYEQYF. CDR3 DNA sequence: TGTGCCAGCAGCGCCCGACGACTAGCGGGAGGCCCGAGCTCCTACGAGCAGTACTTC.

The V call is TRBV6-5, the J call TRBJ1-5, with unresolved D. The CDR3 loop spans 13 amino acids. CDR1 and CDR2 from the germline V gene are MNHEY and SVGAGI. Trimming shortened V by 2 bases and J by 7 bases, and 9 bases separated the two germline ends. The CDR3 sequence: CASSYRGGQPQHF. The CDR3 DNA sequence: TGTGCCAGCAGTTACCGGGGAGGCCAGCCCCAGCATTTT.

This chain joins TRBV11-2 and TRBJ2-5; 7 bases are shared with TRBD1. This CDR3 has 15 amino acids. V gave up 4 bases and J gave up 1 base; unmatched junction bases: 6. The germline V gene has CDR1 SGHAT and CDR2 FQNNGV. In DNA, the CDR3 is TGTGCCAGCAGCTACAGACAGGGAAGCCAAGAGACCCAGTACTTC. Its protein is CASSYRQGSQETQYF.

The chain uses TRBV2 and TRBJ2-1; the D gene is possibly TRBD2 (6 bases). CDR3 length equals 14 residues. Trimming pared 8 bases from V and 5 bases from J, leaving 16 bases between. The V gene's germline CDR1 is SNHLY and CDR2 FYNNEI. CDR3 protein: CASSWGGANNEQFF. The CDR3 DNA sequence: TGTGCCAGCTCGTGGGGCGGGGCGAACAATGAGCAGTTCTTC.

The V gene is TRBV28, the J gene TRBJ1-6, with a tentative D call TRBD1 (6 bases). The V gene's germline CDR1 is MDHEN and CDR2 SYDVKM. The length of the CDR3 is 15 residues. The V end was cut by 8 bases, the J end by 1 base, with 12 bases between. The CDR3 spells CASWPGASYNSPLHF. The CDR3 DNA is TGTGCCAGCTGGCCAGGGGCGTCCTATAATTCACCCCTCCACTTT.

This clone was observed a handful of times. V usage is TRBV20-1 and J usage is TRBJ2-3; unclear D gene. Germline V lookup: CDR1 DFQATT, CDR2 SNEGSKA (reference sequence). V was shortened by 3 bases and J by 8 bases, with 9 bases between the two germline ends. This CDR3 has 11 amino acids. Written as DNA, the CDR3 is TGCAGTGCTAGGCGTTCTGGTACGCAGTATTTT. This encodes CSARRSGTQYF.

J is TRBJ1-1 and V is TRBV5-4, with 7 bases fitting TRBD1. Germline CDR1 is SGHNT and CDR2 is YYREEE (reference sequence). J gave up 1 base and V 5 bases, and 11 bases lay outside the gene matches. The CDR3 length is 16 residues. The CDR3 sequence: CASSLINRGWNTEAFF. The CDR3 region has the DNA TGTGCCAGCAGTCTTATCAACAGGGGATGGAACACTGAAGCTTTCTTT.